Listed below are T cell receptor beta chains from one sample, sequenced in a study of T-cell memory formation after mild COVID-19. A single record per CDR3 protein comes from TCRdb applying MiXCR to the 5' RACE reads. The sample consists of approximately 60,000 distinct CDR3 sequences, more than 9% of them appearing once. Sequences were obtained from PBMCs or a T cell subset sorted from them (not recorded which). These TCRs come from a man aged 18 to 35 who had mild COVID-19 (a few samples of this study predate the infection). Cell type and time point are not known. The CDR3 runs from the conserved cysteine through the conserved F or W. The D gene is left open where the match is weak. Part of the rows lack a size; the others show once, few, many or a class for expanded clones.

V gene,clone size,J gene,D gene,CDR3 DNA,CDR3 protein
TRBV4-1,few,TRBJ2-4,-,TGCGCCAGCAGCCAAGATTCTCCAGGAACTGCCGAGGACATTCAGTACTTC,CASSQDSPGTAEDIQYF
TRBV4-3,few,TRBJ2-3,-,TGCGCCAGCAGCCAAGCGGCAGGGAGGAGCACAGATACGCAGTATTTT,CASSQAAGRSTDTQYF
TRBV9,many,TRBJ2-7,-,TGTGCCACCCGGGGTCCAAGCTCCTACGAGCAGTACTTC,CATRGPSSYEQYF
TRBV7-2,few,TRBJ1-2,-,TGTGCCAGCAGCTTAGATAACAGGGTTATTGGCTACACCTTC,CASSLDNRVIGYTF
TRBV12-3/TRBV12-4,-,TRBJ2-3,-,TGTGCCAGCAGTTTAGGCGGGTTGACAGATACGCAGTATTTT,CASSLGGLTDTQYF
TRBV7-9,many,TRBJ2-3,-,TGTGCCAGCAGCTTAGAAGGTTGGGGGAGCACAGATACGCAGTATTTT,CASSLEGWGSTDTQYF
TRBV20-1,-,TRBJ1-4,TRBD1,TGCAGTGCTACCCCCCACAGGGGAACTAATGAAAAACTGTTTTTT,CSATPHRGTNEKLFF
TRBV6-2/TRBV6-3,few,TRBJ1-3,-,TGTGCCAGCAGTCCGGGACATTCTGGAAACACCATATATTTT,CASSPGHSGNTIYF
TRBV5-1,-,TRBJ2-2,-,TGCGCCAGCACGGAGGATACCAGCACCGGGGAGCTGTTTTTT,CASTEDTSTGELFF
TRBV7-9,-,TRBJ2-1,TRBD2,TGTGCCAGCAGCTCCGGACTAGCCGAAAATGAGCAGTTCTTC,CASSSGLAENEQFF
TRBV3-1,few,TRBJ2-6,-,TGTGCCAGCAGGGATGGTAGTGCCAACGTCCTGACTTTC,CASRDGSANVLTF
TRBV12-3/TRBV12-4,-,TRBJ2-7,-,TGTGCCAGCAGACCCGGACCTTCGTACGAACAGTACTTC,CASRPGPSYEQYF
TRBV2,few,TRBJ2-5,TRBD2,TGTGCCAGCAGTGACCGGCAGCGGGGGGTGGAGACCCAGTACTTC,CASSDRQRGVETQYF
TRBV5-1,-,TRBJ2-3,-,TGCGCCAGCAGCTTGGCCATAGGGTACACAGATACGCAGTATTTT,CASSLAIGYTDTQYF
TRBV12-3/TRBV12-4,few,TRBJ2-4,-,TGTGCCAGCAGTTTACAGGCACAAAACATTCAGTACTTC,CASSLQAQNIQYF
TRBV12-3/TRBV12-4,few,TRBJ1-2,-,TGTGCCAGCAGTTTAGCGCAGGGCGTTAGAGGCTACACCTTC,CASSLAQGVRGYTF
TRBV7-2,-,TRBJ1-4,-,TGTGCCAGCAGCCTATTTGGAAGGTCCGGAGGTGAAAAACTGTTTTTT,CASSLFGRSGGEKLFF
TRBV6-6,many,TRBJ2-3,TRBD2,TGTGCCAGCAGTTACGCTATCGGGCGGGGGGGAGACCTTAGCACAGATACGCAGTATTTT,CASSYAIGRGGDLSTDTQYF
TRBV12-3/TRBV12-4,many,TRBJ2-2,-,TGTGCCAGCAGTTTTGGTAGGGTTACGAACACCGGGGAGCTGTTTTTT,CASSFGRVTNTGELFF
TRBV20-1,-,TRBJ2-3,-,TGCAGTGTCCCGACTACTGGCACAGATACGCAGTATTTT,CSVPTTGTDTQYF
TRBV6-1,many,TRBJ2-3,-,TGTGCCAGCAGTGAAGGGGGTTACACAGATACGCAGTATTTT,CASSEGGYTDTQYF
TRBV7-9,many,TRBJ2-3,-,TGTGCCAGCAGCGCCCCCCTGAAGGTAGATACGCAGTATTTT,CASSAPLKVDTQYF